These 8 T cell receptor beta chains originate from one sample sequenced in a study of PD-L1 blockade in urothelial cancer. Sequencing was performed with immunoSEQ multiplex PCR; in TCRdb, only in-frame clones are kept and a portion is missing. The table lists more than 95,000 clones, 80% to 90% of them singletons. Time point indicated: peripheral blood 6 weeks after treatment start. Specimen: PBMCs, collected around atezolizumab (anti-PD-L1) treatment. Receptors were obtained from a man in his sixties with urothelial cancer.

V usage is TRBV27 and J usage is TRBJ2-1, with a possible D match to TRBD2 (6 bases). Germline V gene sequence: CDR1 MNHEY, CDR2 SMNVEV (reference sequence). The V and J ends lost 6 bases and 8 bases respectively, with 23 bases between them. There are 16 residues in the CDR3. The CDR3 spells CASSPGETRGTYEQFF. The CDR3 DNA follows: TGTGCCAGCAGCCCCGGGGAGACTAGGGGCACCTATGAGCAGTTCTTC.

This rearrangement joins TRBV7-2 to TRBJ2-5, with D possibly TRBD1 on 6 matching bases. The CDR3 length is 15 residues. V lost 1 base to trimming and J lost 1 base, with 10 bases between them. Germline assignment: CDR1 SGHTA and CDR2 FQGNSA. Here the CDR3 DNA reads TGTGCCAGCAGCTTAGTTGACAGGTTCCAAGAGACCCAGTACTTC. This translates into CASSLVDRFQETQYF. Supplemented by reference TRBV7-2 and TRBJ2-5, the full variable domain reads GAGVSQSPSNKVTEKGKDVELRCDPISGHTALYWYRQSLGQGLEFLIYFQGNSAPDKSGLPSDRFSAERTGGSVSTLTIQRTQQEDSAVYLCASSLVDRFQETQYFGPGTRLLVL.

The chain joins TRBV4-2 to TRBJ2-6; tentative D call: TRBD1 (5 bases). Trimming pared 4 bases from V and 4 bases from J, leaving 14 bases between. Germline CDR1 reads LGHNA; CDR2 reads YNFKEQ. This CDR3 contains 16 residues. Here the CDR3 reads CASSLLQGSGANVLTF. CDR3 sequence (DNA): TGTGCCAGCAGCCTGCTCCAGGGTTCGGGGGCCAACGTCCTGACTTTC.

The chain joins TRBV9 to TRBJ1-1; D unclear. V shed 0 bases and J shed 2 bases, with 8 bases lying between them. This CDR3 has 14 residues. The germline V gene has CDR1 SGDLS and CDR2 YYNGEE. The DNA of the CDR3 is TGTGCCAGCAGCGTAGGGTCAGTTAACACTGAAGCTTTCTTT. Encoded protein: CASSVGSVNTEAFF.

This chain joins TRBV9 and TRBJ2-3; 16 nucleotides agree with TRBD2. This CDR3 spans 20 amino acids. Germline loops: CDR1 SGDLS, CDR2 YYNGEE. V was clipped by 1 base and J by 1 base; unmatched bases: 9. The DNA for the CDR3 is TGTGCCAGCAGCGTATACGGGGGGACTAGCGGGGGGGCCGGCACAGATACGCAGTATTTT. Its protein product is CASSVYGGTSGGAGTDTQYF.

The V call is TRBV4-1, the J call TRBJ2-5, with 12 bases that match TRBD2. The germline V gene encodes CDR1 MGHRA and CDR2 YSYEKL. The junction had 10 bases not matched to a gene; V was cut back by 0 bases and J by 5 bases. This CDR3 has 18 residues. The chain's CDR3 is CASSQDGTSGPGLETQYF. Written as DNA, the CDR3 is TGCGCCAGCAGCCAAGATGGGACTAGCGGGCCCGGACTGGAGACCCAGTACTTC.

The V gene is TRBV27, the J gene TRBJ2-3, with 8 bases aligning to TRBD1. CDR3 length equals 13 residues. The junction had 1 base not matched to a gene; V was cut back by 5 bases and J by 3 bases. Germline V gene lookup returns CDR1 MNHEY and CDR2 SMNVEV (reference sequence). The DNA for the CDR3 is TGTGCCAGCAGTACAGGGGGGACAGATACGCAGTATTTT. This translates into CASSTGGTDTQYF.

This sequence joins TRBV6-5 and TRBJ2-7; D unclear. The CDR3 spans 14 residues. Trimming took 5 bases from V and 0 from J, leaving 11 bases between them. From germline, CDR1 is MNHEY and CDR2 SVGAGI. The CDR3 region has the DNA TGTGCCAGCAGTAGAGCGCTTAGCTCCTACGAGCAGTACTTC. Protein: CASSRALSSYEQYF.